One sample yielded the 18 T cell receptor beta chains listed below, sequenced in a study of cytomegalovirus exposure and HLA in healthy donors. 13 Jbeta primers and 60 Vbeta primers were used for the PCR. Only in-frame clones appear in the TCRdb table, and some are missing; sequencing was by immunoSEQ multiplex PCR. The sample records over 100,000 clones, 60% to 80% being singletons. The specimen was PBMCs. The source of these receptors is a male donor in good health and CMV-seronegative.

The V gene is TRBV4-3, the J gene TRBJ2-4; 11 bases agree with TRBD2. J gave up 6 bases and V 1 base, and 17 bases lay outside the gene matches. Germline V CDR1 and CDR2: LGHNA, YSLEER. The length of the CDR3 is 20 residues. The CDR3 DNA reads TGCGCCAGCAGCCAAGCCCCTACCGCGGGGACTAGCGGAGGGGGAAACATTCAGTACTTC. Its translation is CASSQAPTAGTSGGGNIQYF.

This chain connects TRBV7-3 to TRBJ2-2; D gene uncertain. With 2 bases removed from V and 3 bases from J, the gap between germline ends came to 7 bases. CDR3 length: 14 residues. Looked up from germline, CDR1 is SGHTA and CDR2 is FQGTGA. The CDR3 sequence is CASSLSPDTGELFF. The CDR3 DNA sequence: TGTGCCAGCAGCTTATCTCCAGACACCGGGGAGCTGTTTTTT.

V gene TRBV20-1 combines with J gene TRBJ2-1; a weak D match, TRBD2 (5 bases). This CDR3 spans 11 amino acids. V was trimmed by 3 bases and J by 15 bases, leaving 15 bases between them. Germline CDR1 and CDR2: DFQATT and SNEGSKA (reference sequence). This chain's CDR3 is CSASLGGGTFF. The CDR3 region has the DNA TGCAGTGCTAGTTTGGGTGGAGGTACGTTCTTC.

This clone was observed a few times. J is TRBJ2-2 and V is TRBV9; TRBD1 agrees at 8 bases. Germline V gene data show CDR1 as SGDLS and CDR2 as YYNGEE. The V segment lost 4 bases and the J segment 5 bases; nucleotides outside the gene matches: 13. The CDR3 length is 17 residues. CDR3 in DNA: TGTGCCAGCAGCCCGAGGACAGGGCCAGGTATAACCGGGGAGCTGTTTTTT. As protein: CASSPRTGPGITGELFF. Full variable domain (remainder filled in from reference TRBV9 and TRBJ2-2): DSGVTQTPKHLITATGQRVTLRCSPRSGDLSVYWYQQSLDQGLQFLIQYYNGEERAKGNILERFSAQQFPDLHSELNLSSLELGDSALYFCASSPRTGPGITGELFFGEGSRLTVL.

V and J are TRBV28 and TRBJ1-2, with 7 bases aligning to TRBD1. Germline loops: CDR1 MDHEN, CDR2 SYDVKM. V lost 5 bases and J lost 7; bases outside the gene matches: 16. This CDR3 spans 16 amino acids. CDR3 coding DNA: TGTGCCAGCAGTGGGCCGGGACAGTCCTCGCTCGGTGGCTACACCTTC. Translation gives CASSGPGQSSLGGYTF.

This clone was seen more than once but under ten times. This chain uses TRBV7-2 with TRBJ2-2; possible D gene TRBD2, 6 bases. The CDR3 is 13 residues long. Trimming took 3 bases from V and 6 from J, leaving 8 bases between them. The V gene's germline CDR1 is SGHTA and CDR2 FQGNSA. CDR3 loop: CASSFTGAGELFF. CDR3 bases: TGTGCCAGCAGCTTTACGGGAGCCGGGGAGCTGTTTTTT.

The CDR3 region has the DNA TGCGCCAGCAGCCAAGATGGGACAGCCTATGGCTACACCTTC. Its protein is CASSQDGTAYGYTF. The rearrangement uses TRBV4-3 and TRBJ1-2; 7 bases agree with TRBD1. V trimming: 0 bases; J trimming: 4 bases; junction bases outside the gene matches: 2. Per germline, CDR1 LGHNA and CDR2 YSLEER. This CDR3 is 14 amino acids long.

The chain has TRBV18 and TRBJ1-1; D is unresolved. V lost 6 bases and J lost 4, with 15 bases in between. There are 14 residues in the CDR3. Germline V lookup: CDR1 KGHSH, CDR2 LQKENI. The CDR3 DNA sequence: TGTGCCAGCTCCCTCGGGTGGCTTGGCACTGAAGCTTTCTTT. It translates to CASSLGWLGTEAFF.

This chain links TRBV10-3 with TRBJ1-6; the match to TRBD1 covers 11 bases. Germline V gene lookup returns CDR1 ENHRY and CDR2 SYGVKD. The CDR3 spans 14 residues. With 6 bases clipped from V and 9 bases from J, the junction kept 4 bases outside the gene matches. The CDR3 DNA follows: TGTGCCATCAGAAAGGGGACAGGGGGTTCACCCCTCCACTTT. It yields the protein CAIRKGTGGSPLHF.

V is TRBV6-1 and J is TRBJ2-1; a weak D match, TRBD2 (6 bases). Germline V gives CDR1 MNHNS, CDR2 SASEGT. Trimming shortened V by 6 bases and J by 2 bases, and 11 bases separated the two germline ends. CDR3 length equals 14 residues. The CDR3 region is CASSLGGTYNEQFF. CDR3 sequence (DNA): TGTGCCAGCAGCCTGGGGGGAACCTACAATGAGCAGTTCTTC.

The CDR3, as DNA: TGTGCCAGCTCACTGGGGGCAAATCAGCCCCAGCATTTT. Translation gives CASSLGANQPQHF. The chain recombines TRBV18 with TRBJ1-5, with D possibly being TRBD1 (6 bases). The V and J ends lost 4 bases and 4 bases respectively, with 8 bases between them. The CDR3 sequence is 13 residues long. Germline V gene lookup returns CDR1 KGHSH and CDR2 LQKENI.

Remarks on this clone: Sequence at one end of the junction differs from germline and may be a read error. The chain couples TRBV18 to TRBJ2-1, with TRBD2 as a possible D gene (6 bases). Looked up from germline, CDR1 is KGHSH and CDR2 is LQKENI. The CDR3 loop spans 16 amino acids. CDR3 in amino acids: CASAPPGLASYNEQFF. The CDR3 nucleotides read TGTGCCAGCGCACCACCGGGACTGGCCTCCTACAATGAGCAGTTCTTC.

The V gene is TRBV7-8, the J gene TRBJ2-7; no clear D gene. V shed 0 bases and J shed 1 base, with 7 bases lying between them. Germline CDR1 is SGHVS and CDR2 is FQNEAQ. There are 14 residues in the CDR3. DNA for the CDR3: TGTGCCAGCAGCTTAGCAGCCAGGTCCTACGAGCAGTACTTC. Protein: CASSLAARSYEQYF.

The V gene is TRBV7-9, the J gene TRBJ1-2; 7 bases fit TRBD1. Germline V CDR1 and CDR2: SEHNR, FQNEAQ (reference sequence). J lost 4 bases, V lost 5 bases, and 10 bases had no gene match. CDR3 length: 15 amino acids. The CDR3 nucleotides are TGTGCCAGCAGCCCAACAGGGGAGGATGGCTATGGCTACACCTTC. It is translated as CASSPTGEDGYGYTF.

This chain uses TRBV6-1 with TRBJ1-5; TRBD1 agrees at 7 bases. Germline CDR1 is MNHNS and CDR2 is SASEGT. Trimming removed 3 bases from V and 1 base from J; junction bases left unmatched: 6. The CDR3 runs to 16 residues. CDR3 in DNA: TGTGCCAGCAGTGATGACAGGGTTTACAGCAATCAGCCCCAGCATTTT. As protein: CASSDDRVYSNQPQHF.

As to this clone: A junction boundary mismatches the germline segment, possibly from a read error. This sequence joins TRBV7-2 and TRBJ2-1, with a possible D match to TRBD2 (5 bases). The CDR3 has 13 amino acids. From germline, CDR1 is SGHTA and CDR2 FQGNSA. The CDR3 region has the DNA TGTGCCAGCAGCTTAGCGAGAGGGAATGGGCAGTTCTTC. This sequence encodes CASSLARGNGQFF.

V usage is TRBV5-4 and J usage is TRBJ1-2; D perhaps matches TRBD1 (5 bases). The CDR3 is made up of 13 amino acids. CDR1 and CDR2 from the germline V gene are SGHNT and YYREEE (reference sequence). With 5 bases removed from V and 6 bases from J, the gap between germline ends came to 14 bases. The CDR3 coding sequence is TGTGCCAGCAGAACCGCCGACAGAAATGGCTACACCTTC. This sequence encodes CASRTADRNGYTF.

This clone was found a few times. The rearrangement joins TRBV7-2 to TRBJ2-7; D is possibly TRBD1 (7 bases). In germline, CDR1 is SGHTA, CDR2 FQGNSA. Trimming took off 5 bases at V and 2 bases at J, with 13 bases between the two ends. This CDR3 spans 14 amino acids. The CDR3 sequence: CASSRGTAPYEQYF. In nucleotides, the CDR3 is TGTGCCAGCAGCCGGGGGACAGCCCCCTACGAGCAGTACTTC.